The table lists the clone carrying this T cell receptor beta chain with many counts. Its antigen is as yet unknown. The sample originates from a study of CD8 T cells in ankylosing spondylitis. General study results and limits: Ankylosing spondylitis blood appeared to carry a characteristic TCR beta motif of under ten highly homologous variants. Within peripheral blood, clones linked to disease were CD8+ and relatively rare.

V gave up 4 bases and J gave up 5 bases, with 6 bases separating them. The CDR3 totals 11 residues. Germline values: CDR1 SGHRS, CDR2 YFSETQ. TCRdb re-analysed the 5' RACE reads in MiXCR, keeping a single row per CDR3 protein. This sample yields 30,000 to 45,000 distinct CDR3 sequences, of which 6% are seen a single time; less than 15% belongs to the top ten. Input material: blood, either unsorted or a sorted T cell fraction (not recorded which). The rearrangement joins TRBV5-1 to TRBJ2-5; no firm D call. This clonotype was sampled from a male donor with ankylosing spondylitis or in good health (not recorded which). The CDR3 DNA follows: TGCGCCAGCAGCATAGGGGAGACCCAGTACTTC. Translated, it gives CASSIGETQYF.